The next 3 T cell receptor beta chains were all read from a single sample in a study of human T cells and chemical hapten exposure. Each CDR3 protein gets one entry after TCRdb re-called the RACE reads with MiXCR. The sample has about 270,000 distinct CDR3 sequences; over 7.5% are singletons. Documented time point: pre-sensitization, week 0. Treatment reported: therapeutic diphenylcyclopropenone sensitization with weekly scalp DPC. The material was whole blood, obtained in connection with sensitization to the hapten diphenylcyclopropenone (DPC). All receptors come from a man aged 18 to 30 with alopecia areata. Some clones in this sample may be carry-over from other donors' samples.

V and J are TRBV12-3 or TRBV12-4 and TRBJ2-2, with D unclear. This CDR3 has 15 amino acids. Trimming left V 5 bases short and J 0 bases short, with 10 bases between. As DNA, the CDR3 is TGTGCCAGCAGTCCCGGACGGGCGAACACCGGGGAGCTGTTTTTT. Translation: CASSPGRANTGELFF.

This clonotype appeared a few times. The rearrangement joins TRBV5-1 to TRBJ2-3; tentative D call: TRBD2 (6 bases). The CDR3 spans 16 residues. Germline values: CDR1 SGHRS, CDR2 YFSETQ. Trimming took off 0 bases at V and 4 bases at J, with 15 bases between the two ends. The CDR3 protein is CASSLATGGDPDTQYF. Here the CDR3 DNA reads TGCGCCAGCAGCTTGGCCACAGGAGGGGACCCAGATACGCAGTATTTT.

V and J are TRBV4-1 and TRBJ2-5, with D possibly matching TRBD1 (6 bases). In germline, CDR1 is MGHRA, CDR2 YSYEKL. V gave up 2 bases and J gave up 4 bases, with 8 bases separating them. The CDR3 is 13 amino acids. CDR3 loop: CASSQSQGETQYF. CDR3 DNA sequence: TGCGCCAGCAGCCAATCACAGGGAGAGACCCAGTACTTC.